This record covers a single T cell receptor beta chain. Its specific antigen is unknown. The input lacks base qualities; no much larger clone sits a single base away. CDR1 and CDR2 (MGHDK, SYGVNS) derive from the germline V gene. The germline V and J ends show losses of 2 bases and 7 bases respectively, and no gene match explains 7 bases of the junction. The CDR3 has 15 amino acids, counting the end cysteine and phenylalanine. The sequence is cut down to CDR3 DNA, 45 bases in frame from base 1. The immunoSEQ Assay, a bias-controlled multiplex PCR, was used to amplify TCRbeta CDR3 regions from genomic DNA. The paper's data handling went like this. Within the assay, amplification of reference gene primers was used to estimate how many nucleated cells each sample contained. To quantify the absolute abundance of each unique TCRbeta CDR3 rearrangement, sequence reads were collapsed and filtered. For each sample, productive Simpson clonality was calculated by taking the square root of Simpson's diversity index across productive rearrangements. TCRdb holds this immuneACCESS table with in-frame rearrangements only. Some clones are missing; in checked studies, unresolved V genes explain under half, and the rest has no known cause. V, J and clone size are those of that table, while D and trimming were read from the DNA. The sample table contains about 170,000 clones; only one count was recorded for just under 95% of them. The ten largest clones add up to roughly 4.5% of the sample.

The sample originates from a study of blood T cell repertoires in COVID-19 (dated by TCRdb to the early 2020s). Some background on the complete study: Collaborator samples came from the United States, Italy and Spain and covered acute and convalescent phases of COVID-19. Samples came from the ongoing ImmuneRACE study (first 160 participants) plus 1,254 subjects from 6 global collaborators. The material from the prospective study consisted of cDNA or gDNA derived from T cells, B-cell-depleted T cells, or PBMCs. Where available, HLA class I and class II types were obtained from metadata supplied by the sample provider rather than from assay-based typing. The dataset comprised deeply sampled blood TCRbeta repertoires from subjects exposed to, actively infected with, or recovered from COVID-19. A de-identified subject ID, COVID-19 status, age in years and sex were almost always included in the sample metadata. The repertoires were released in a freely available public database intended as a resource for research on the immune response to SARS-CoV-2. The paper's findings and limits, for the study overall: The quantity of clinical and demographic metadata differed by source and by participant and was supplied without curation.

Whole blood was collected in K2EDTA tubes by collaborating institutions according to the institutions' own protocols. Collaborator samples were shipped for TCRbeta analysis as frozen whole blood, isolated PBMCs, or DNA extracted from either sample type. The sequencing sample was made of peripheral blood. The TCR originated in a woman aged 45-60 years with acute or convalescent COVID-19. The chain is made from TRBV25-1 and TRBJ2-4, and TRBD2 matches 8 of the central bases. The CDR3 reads CASSEAGGPNNIQYF. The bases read TGTGCCAGCAGTGAAGCGGGGGGACCTAATAACATTCAGTACTTC.